This T cell receptor (beta chain) was obtained from a study of cytomegalovirus exposure and HLA in healthy donors. At the level of the study: Some 91 million unique TCRs from HLA-typed donors were held in an early release of data. Overall study findings and caveats: Several of the most significant clusters were apparently associated with common viral pathogens in a later analysis. A previous analysis found most TCR beta V segments productive roughly 87% or roughly 30% of the time. What TCR beta sequences reportedly achieved was accurate prediction of HLA-A and HLA-B alleles in most subjects.

The primer mix had 60 Vbeta and 13 Jbeta primers. The method was immunoSEQ multiplex PCR; TCRdb's version includes in-frame clones alone and lacks a portion of them. Of about 190,000 clones in the sample, roughly four fifths were seen once. Germline CDR1 and CDR2: SGHVS and FNYEAQ. This CDR3 region has 15 residues. Germline trimming cut 1 base from V and 5 bases from J; bases unmatched to any gene: 6. On this clone itself: Its antigen is not known.

The rearrangement uses TRBV7-6 and TRBJ2-7; TRBD2 aligns across 9 bases. The sequenced sample was PBMCs. The sequence derives from a man between 18 and 29 years old in good health and CMV-seronegative. The CDR3 region has the DNA TGTGCCAGCAGCTTAGGTGGGACTAGCATTAACGAGCAGTACTTC. Translating gives CASSLGGTSINEQYF.